Sequencing of this T cell receptor beta chain was carried out in a study of blood T cell repertoires in COVID-19. Study in general: The United States, Italy and Spain provided the acute and convalescent COVID-19 samples. T cells, B-cell-depleted T cells, or PBMCs provided the cDNA or gDNA that served as material.

The V and J ends lost 5 bases and 5 bases, in that order; junction bases with no gene match: 7. Germline values: CDR1 SGHNT, CDR2 YYREEE (reference sequence). The CDR3 runs 14 residues. Original processing methods: Reference gene primer amplification yielded estimated nucleated cell counts. TCRdb's copy holds only in-frame clones and misses some; the assay was immunoSEQ multiplex PCR. The V and J calls and clone size come from that table; D and trimming were worked out from the DNA. The sample records around 50,000 clones, approximately 80% being singletons. The sequenced sample was peripheral blood. The chain has TRBV5-4 and TRBJ2-7, with 10 bases identical to TRBD2. This TCR came from a human donor in a cohort sampled during active COVID-19. CDR3 residues: CASSKREGPHEQYF. The CDR3 DNA follows: TGTGCCAGCAGTAAGCGGGAGGGCCCTCACGAGCAGTACTTC.